The clone carrying this T cell receptor beta chain turned up a few times. The target antigen is unknown. These data come from a study of post-analysis software for immune sequencing data. Study overall: Patients had relapsing-remitting, secondary progressive or progressive-relapsing multiple sclerosis; some lacked subtype. The study, taken as a whole, reports: Patients carried roughly five TRBV segments more frequently than controls did, and TRBV5-6, TRBV5-1 and TRBV20-1 were among them. Compared against controls, patients with multiple sclerosis displayed significantly lower normalized Chao1 diversity. Strong co-clustering by F measure linked samples that shared a preparation batch.

cDNA libraries for TCR beta contained unique molecular identifiers. The yield from roughly 1 to 10 million T cells was about 500,000 cDNA molecules in total. TCRdb redid the calling of the PCR reads with MiXCR, one entry per CDR3 protein. The sample carries roughly 650,000 distinct CDR3 sequences, 59% recorded once. CDR3 length: 15 amino acids. Trimming pared 1 base from V and 1 base from J, leaving 10 bases between. Looked up from germline, CDR1 is SGHAT and CDR2 is FQNNGV. The V call is TRBV11-2, the J call TRBJ1-1; D remains ambiguous. The specimen was blood. This receptor was identified in a girl aged 2 to 9 with multiple sclerosis. CDR3 sequence: CASSLVVWKNTEAFF. For the CDR3, the DNA is TGTGCCAGCAGCTTAGTCGTATGGAAGAACACTGAAGCTTTCTTT.